Shown below are 21 T cell receptor beta chains from a single sample sequenced in a study of T-cell memory formation after mild COVID-19. From the 5' RACE reads, TCRdb called clonotypes with MiXCR, one entry per CDR3 protein. The table records roughly 450,000 distinct CDR3 sequences, about a sixth of them present only once. What was sequenced was PBMCs or a T cell subset sorted from them (not recorded which). The receptors stem from a young man who had mild COVID-19 (a few samples of this study predate the infection). Cell type and time point are not known.

The chain couples TRBV5-1 to TRBJ2-5, with a possible D match to TRBD1 (5 bases). Germline V gene sequence: CDR1 SGHRS, CDR2 YFSETQ. V shed 0 bases and J shed 3 bases, with 9 bases lying between them. This CDR3 has 14 amino acids. The CDR3 loop is CASSLEGREETQYF. CDR3 coding DNA: TGCGCCAGCAGCTTGGAGGGCAGGGAAGAGACCCAGTACTTC.

This chain connects TRBV14 to TRBJ1-1; TRBD1 aligns across 7 bases. Germline-derived CDR1 and CDR2 are SGHDN and FVKESK. There are 14 residues in the CDR3. The trim removed 3 bases at V and 3 bases at J, leaving 4 bases unmatched. The CDR3: CASSQGDRDTEAFF. CDR3 in DNA: TGTGCCAGCAGCCAGGGCGACAGGGACACTGAAGCTTTCTTT.

This clonotype was detected only a few times. The rearrangement joins TRBV7-8 to TRBJ2-3, with 8 bases fitting TRBD2. This CDR3 is built from 16 residues. V shed 5 bases and J 2 bases; nucleotides not matched to a gene: 9. Per germline, CDR1 SGHVS and CDR2 FQNEAQ. CDR3 residues: CASSPRVGGATDTQYF. The CDR3 nucleotides are TGTGCCAGCAGCCCCCGGGTCGGGGGGGCCACAGATACGCAGTATTTT.

Only a few counts were recorded for this clonotype. The gene calls are TRBV6-5 and TRBJ2-7, with D unresolved. Trimming cost V 2 bases and J 0 bases, with 5 bases left between them. The germline V gene encodes CDR1 MNHEY and CDR2 SVGAGI. This CDR3 has 13 residues. The CDR3 loop is CASSYPSSYEQYF. As DNA, the CDR3 is TGTGCCAGCAGTTACCCTTCCTCCTACGAGCAGTACTTC.

CDR3 in amino acids: CASSRDGHSPLHF. DNA for the CDR3: TGTGCCAGCAGCCGGGACGGGCATTCACCCCTCCACTTT. The chain recombines TRBV3-1 with TRBJ1-6; a possible D gene is TRBD1 (5 bases). In germline, CDR1 is LGHDT, CDR2 YNNKEL (reference sequence). CDR3 length equals 13 residues. The V end was cut by 4 bases, the J end by 8 bases, with 9 bases between. Full variable domain (outside the CDR3, taken from reference TRBV3-1 and TRBJ1-6): DTAVSQTPKYLVTQMGNDKSIKCEQNLGHDTMYWYKQDSKKFLKIMFSYNNKELIINETVPNRFSPKSPDKAHLNLHINSLELGDSAVYFCASSRDGHSPLHFGNGTRLTVT.

The CDR3 region has the DNA TGTGCCAGCAGCTTAGGCTCTGGTCGGGGACGGCTGGGGGAGCTGTTTTTT. This translates into CASSLGSGRGRLGELFF. V usage is TRBV11-3 and J usage is TRBJ2-2; the D call may be TRBD1 or TRBD2 (5 bases each). V was cut by 1 base and J by 8 bases, with 20 bases left in between. CDR1 and CDR2 from the germline V gene are SGHNT and YENEEA. This CDR3 contains 17 residues.

The CDR3 reads CARPTGAWVSNIQYF. For the CDR3, the DNA is TGTGCCAGACCTACAGGGGCTTGGGTCTCGAACATTCAGTACTTC. J is TRBJ2-4 and V is TRBV12-3 or TRBV12-4; 7 positions agree with TRBD1. CDR3 length: 15 amino acids. Trimming removed 9 bases from V and 7 bases from J; junction bases left unmatched: 15.

The chain is built from TRBV3-1 and TRBJ2-7, with TRBD1 as a possible D gene (5 bases). The CDR3 is 13 amino acids. Germline V gives CDR1 LGHDT, CDR2 YNNKEL (reference sequence). V lost 4 bases, J lost 2 bases, and 9 bases lay in between. DNA of the CDR3: TGTGCCAGCAGCCCACAGGCTACCTACGAGCAGTACTTC. This gives the protein CASSPQATYEQYF.

J is TRBJ2-3 and V is TRBV7-3, with 8 positions matching TRBD1. CDR1 is SGHTA, CDR2 FQGTGA, per germline. The CDR3 totals 15 residues. V shed 3 bases, J shed 5 bases, and the junction held 7 bases outside the gene matches. Here the CDR3 reads CASSFTGGQIDTQYF. The CDR3 coding sequence is TGTGCCAGCAGCTTCACAGGGGGTCAGATAGATACGCAGTATTTT.

This clonotype was picked up a small number of times. V is TRBV20-1 and J is TRBJ2-2, with D hard to call. The CDR3 spans 16 residues. The V and J ends lost 0 bases and 2 bases respectively, with 13 bases between them. In germline, CDR1 is DFQATT, CDR2 SNEGSKA (reference sequence). As DNA, the CDR3 is TGCAGTGCTAGAGATTCTAGGGCCCAAAACACCGGGGAGCTGTTTTTT. Amino acids: CSARDSRAQNTGELFF.

A few counts support this clonotype. This chain joins TRBV5-6 and TRBJ1-6, with 10 bases lining up with TRBD1. Per germline, CDR1 SGHDT and CDR2 YYEEEE. The CDR3 runs to 16 residues. The trim removed 3 bases at V and 4 bases at J, leaving 4 bases unmatched. In nucleotides, the CDR3 is TGTGCCAGCAGCTACGGGACAGGGGAGTATAATTCACCCCTCCACTTT. This encodes CASSYGTGEYNSPLHF. The full variable domain, rest sourced from reference TRBV5-6 and TRBJ1-6, is DAGVTQSPTHLIKTRGQQVTLRCSPKSGHDTVSWYQQALGQGPQFIFQYYEEEERQRGNFPDRFSGHQFPNYSSELNVNALLLGDSALYLCASSYGTGEYNSPLHFGNGTRLTVT.

The J gene is TRBJ1-2, the V gene TRBV7-9; no firm D call. CDR1 and CDR2 (germline): SEHNR, FQNEAQ (reference sequence). V was shortened by 2 bases and J by 7 bases, with 8 bases between the two germline ends. CDR3 length: 12 amino acids. The CDR3 reads CASSLNSPGYTF. The DNA for the CDR3 is TGTGCCAGCAGCTTAAACAGCCCTGGCTACACCTTC. Full variable domain (missing parts from reference TRBV7-9 and TRBJ1-2): DTGVSQNPRHKITKRGQNVTFRCDPISEHNRLYWYRQTLGQGPEFLTYFQNEAQLEKSRLLSDRFSAERPKGSFSTLEIQRTEQGDSAMYLCASSLNSPGYTFGSGTRLTVV.

In its sample, this clonotype was seen a few times. The V gene is TRBV2, the J gene TRBJ2-7; D is unclear. V lost 6 bases, J lost 0 bases, and 9 bases lay in between. Germline lookup yields CDR1 SNHLY and CDR2 FYNNEI. The CDR3 is 13 residues long. This CDR3 reads CASRYVYSYEQYF. The DNA for the CDR3 is TGTGCCAGCAGATACGTGTACTCCTACGAGCAGTACTTC.

Turning to this clonotype: The junction shows a germline mismatch at one end, possibly a read error. The chain combines TRBV6-1 with TRBJ2-2; the D gene is possibly TRBD1 (6 bases). Germline loops: CDR1 MNHNS, CDR2 SASEGT. This CDR3 has 16 amino acids. The CDR3 sequence: CASSEITGRDTVELFF. The DNA for the CDR3 is TGTGCCAGCAGTGAAATAACAGGGAGAGACACCGTGGAGCTGTTTTTT.

The chain joins TRBV2 to TRBJ2-4, with unresolved D. V lost 6 bases and J 10 bases, leaving 7 bases between the germline ends. Germline V gene data show CDR1 as SNHLY and CDR2 as FYNNEI. The CDR3 sequence is 10 residues long. The CDR3 nucleotides read TGTGCCAGCAGGGGATGTATTCAGTACTTC. Translated, it gives CASRGCIQYF.

This clonotype appeared a few times. The V gene is TRBV12-3 or TRBV12-4, the J gene TRBJ2-4, with no clear D. The CDR3 has 11 residues. V lost 2 bases and J 7 bases, leaving 3 bases between the germline ends. CDR3 in amino acids: CASSLKNIQYF. CDR3 DNA: TGTGCCAGCAGTTTAAAGAACATTCAGTACTTC.

The chain carries TRBV12-3 or TRBV12-4 and TRBJ2-1; D remains ambiguous. The ends were cut back, 3 bases at V and 4 bases at J, with 7 bases in the middle. The CDR3 sequence is 13 residues long. The CDR3 region is CASSFLRYNEQFF. The CDR3 bases are TGTGCCAGCAGTTTCCTCAGATACAATGAGCAGTTCTTC.

The genes are TRBV2 and TRBJ2-7; weak D call: TRBD1 (5 bases). The CDR3 is 13 amino acids. Trimming removed 11 bases from V and 1 base from J, with 15 bases in between. CDR1 and CDR2 from the germline V gene are SNHLY and FYNNEI. The CDR3 spells CAATDNLSYEQYF. As DNA, the CDR3 is TGTGCCGCGACAGATAACCTTTCCTACGAGCAGTACTTC.

The table lists this clonotype with a few counts. The V and J genes are TRBV4-1 and TRBJ2-4; D possibly corresponds to TRBD1 (6 bases). From germline, CDR1 is MGHRA and CDR2 YSYEKL. The CDR3 is made up of 16 amino acids. Trimming removed 1 base at V and 0 bases at J, with 10 bases between. The CDR3 reads CASSQVAGVAKNIQYF. In nucleotides, the CDR3 is TGCGCCAGCAGCCAAGTTGCAGGGGTAGCCAAAAACATTCAGTACTTC.

This chain links TRBV4-1 with TRBJ2-7, with TRBD2 as a possible D gene (6 bases). Germline values: CDR1 MGHRA, CDR2 YSYEKL. The CDR3 consists of 16 residues. The V end was cut by 0 bases, the J end by 0 bases, with 12 bases between. CDR3 bases: TGCGCCAGCAGCCAAGATAGCTTGGGACTCTCCTACGAGCAGTACTTC. Its translation: CASSQDSLGLSYEQYF.

This chain joins TRBV5-1 and TRBJ2-7, with 9 bases lining up with TRBD1. In germline, CDR1 is SGHRS, CDR2 YFSETQ. The J segment lost 5 bases and the V segment lost 4 bases, leaving 7 bases of the junction unmatched. CDR3 length equals 14 residues. The CDR3 DNA reads TGCGCCAGCAGCCCAGGACAGGGGTTTCACGAGCAGTACTTC. Its translation is CASSPGQGFHEQYF. The full variable domain, in which reference TRBV5-1 and TRBJ2-7 provide the parts outside the CDR3, is KAGVTQTPRYLIKTRGQQVTLSCSPISGHRSVSWYQQTPGQGLQFLFEYFSETQRNKGNFPGRFSGRQFSNSRSEMNVSTLELGDSALYLCASSPGQGFHEQYFGPGTRLTVT.